This T cell receptor (beta chain) is drawn from a study of monozygotic twins with inflammatory bowel disease. Notes on the study in general: Healthy co-twins showed greater TCRbeta diversity (inverse Simpson) than IBD patients. Twins classed as concordant or discordant showed no difference in repertoire similarity, possibly from limited power.

Template switching was used to attach UMIs, which incorporated a 6-nucleotide sample barcode. TCRdb re-called the 5' RACE reads; every CDR3 protein appears as one record, without DNA. Its table lists some 330,000 distinct CDR3 sequences. As regards this clonotype: Its target is unknown.

This CDR3 has 18 amino acids. Germline V gene sequence: CDR1 MNHEY, CDR2 SMNVEV (reference sequence). Total RNA was isolated from whole blood without T cell sorting. The chain is built from TRBV27 and TRBJ2-3; TCRdb lists TRBD1, though no DNA is available to test this call. The TCR originated in a human donor with ulcerative colitis or Crohn's disease, or a healthy co-twin of an affected twin (not recorded which). Sequenced material: blood. The CDR3: CASRGWTGGGLSTDTQYF.